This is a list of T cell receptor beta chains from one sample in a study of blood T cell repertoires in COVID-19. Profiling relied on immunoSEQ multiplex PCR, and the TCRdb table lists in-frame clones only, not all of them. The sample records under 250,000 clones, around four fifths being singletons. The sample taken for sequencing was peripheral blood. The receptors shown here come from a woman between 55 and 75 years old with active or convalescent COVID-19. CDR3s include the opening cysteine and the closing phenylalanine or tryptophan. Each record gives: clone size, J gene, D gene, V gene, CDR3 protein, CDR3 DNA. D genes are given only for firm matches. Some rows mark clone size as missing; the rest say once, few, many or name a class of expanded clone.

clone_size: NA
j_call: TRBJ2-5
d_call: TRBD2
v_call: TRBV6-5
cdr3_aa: CASTPAGGGETQYF
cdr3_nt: TGTGCCAGCACCCCAGCGGGAGGGGGGGAGACCCAGTACTTC

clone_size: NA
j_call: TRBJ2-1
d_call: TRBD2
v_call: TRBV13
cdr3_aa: CASSLRTSGASQFF
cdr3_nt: TGTGCCAGCAGCTTAAGGACTAGCGGGGCTTCGCAGTTCTTC

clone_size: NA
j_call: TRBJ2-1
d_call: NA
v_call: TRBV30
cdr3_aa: CAWSVHSSSYNEQFF
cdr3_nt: TGTGCCTGGAGTGTTCACTCGTCTTCCTACAATGAGCAGTTCTTC

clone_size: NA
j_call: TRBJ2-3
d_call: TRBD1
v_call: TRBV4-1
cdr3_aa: CASSQHFRDRGRDTQYF
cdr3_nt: TGCGCCAGCAGCCAGCACTTCCGGGACAGGGGGCGAGATACGCAGTATTTT

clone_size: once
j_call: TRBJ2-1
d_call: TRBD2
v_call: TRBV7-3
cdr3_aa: CASSLLAGGLNEQFF
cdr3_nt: TGTGCCAGCAGCTTACTAGCGGGAGGGCTTAATGAGCAGTTCTTC

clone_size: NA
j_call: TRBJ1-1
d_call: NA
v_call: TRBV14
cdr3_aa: CASSQARGSGMNTEAFF
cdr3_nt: TGTGCCAGCAGCCAAGCTAGGGGGAGCGGAATGAACACTGAAGCTTTCTTT

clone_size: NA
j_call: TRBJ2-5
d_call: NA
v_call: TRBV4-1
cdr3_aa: CASSPTHFETQYF
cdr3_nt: TGCGCCAGCAGCCCCACGCACTTCGAGACCCAGTACTTC

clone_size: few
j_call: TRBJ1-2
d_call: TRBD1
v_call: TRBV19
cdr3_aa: CATYRGIGGYTF
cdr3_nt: TGTGCCACCTACAGGGGGATCGGGGGCTACACCTTC

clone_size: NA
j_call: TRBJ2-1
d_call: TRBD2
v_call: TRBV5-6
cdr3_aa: CASSPPRGRGFSYNEQFF
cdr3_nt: TGTGCCAGCAGCCCCCCGCGAGGGCGGGGGTTCTCCTACAATGAGCAGTTCTTC

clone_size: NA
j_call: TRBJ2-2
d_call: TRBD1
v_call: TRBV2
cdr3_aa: CASRQGDVTGELFF
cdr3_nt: TGTGCCAGCCGGCAGGGGGATGTCACCGGGGAGCTGTTTTTT

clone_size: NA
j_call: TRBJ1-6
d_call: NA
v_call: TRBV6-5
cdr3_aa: CASRDSFSSPLHF
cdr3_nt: TGTGCCAGCAGAGACAGTTTCTCCTCACCCCTCCACTTT

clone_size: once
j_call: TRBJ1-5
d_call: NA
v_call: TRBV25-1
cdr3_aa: CASSGRGGPQHF
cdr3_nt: TGTGCCAGCAGTGGCCGGGGAGGCCCCCAGCATTTT

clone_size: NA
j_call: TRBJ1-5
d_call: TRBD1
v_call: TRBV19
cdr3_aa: CASSSYRGNIVGAQHF
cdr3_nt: TGTGCCAGTAGTTCTTACAGGGGGAATATCGTTGGAGCCCAGCATTTT

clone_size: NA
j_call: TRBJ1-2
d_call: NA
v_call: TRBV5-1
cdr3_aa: CASSLDNRVGGYGYTF
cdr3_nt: TGCGCCAGCAGCTTGGATAATAGGGTTGGAGGCTATGGCTACACCTTC

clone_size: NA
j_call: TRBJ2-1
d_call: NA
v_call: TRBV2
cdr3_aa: CASLPSQVEQFF
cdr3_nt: TGTGCCAGCTTACCCTCTCAGGTTGAGCAGTTCTTC

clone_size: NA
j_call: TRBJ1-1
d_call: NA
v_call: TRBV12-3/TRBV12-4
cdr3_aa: CASSLEGTEAFF
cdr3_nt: TGTGCCAGCAGTTTAGAGGGGACTGAAGCTTTCTTT

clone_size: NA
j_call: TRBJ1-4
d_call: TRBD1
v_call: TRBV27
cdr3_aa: CASSPWDSNNEKLFF
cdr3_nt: TGTGCCAGCAGCCCCTGGGACAGCAACAATGAAAAACTGTTTTTT

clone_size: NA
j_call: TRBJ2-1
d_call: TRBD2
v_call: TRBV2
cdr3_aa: CASRGVTYNEQFF
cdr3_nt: TGTGCCAGCCGGGGGGTAACCTACAATGAGCAGTTCTTC

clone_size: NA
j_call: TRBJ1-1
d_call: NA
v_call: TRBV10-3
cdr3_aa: CAISEFRENTEAFF
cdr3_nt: TGTGCCATCAGTGAGTTCAGGGAGAACACTGAAGCTTTCTTT

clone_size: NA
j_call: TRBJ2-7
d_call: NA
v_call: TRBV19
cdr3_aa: CASSSNYEQYF
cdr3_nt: TGTGCCAGTAGTTCCAACTACGAGCAGTACTTC

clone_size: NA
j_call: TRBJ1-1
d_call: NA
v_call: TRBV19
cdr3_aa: CASSPSLTVNTEAFF
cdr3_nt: TGTGCCAGTAGCCCGAGCCTGACAGTGAACACTGAAGCTTTCTTT

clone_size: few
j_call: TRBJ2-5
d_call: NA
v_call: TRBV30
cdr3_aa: CAWSVTGETQYF
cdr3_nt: TGTGCCTGGAGTGTAACGGGGGAGACCCAGTACTTC

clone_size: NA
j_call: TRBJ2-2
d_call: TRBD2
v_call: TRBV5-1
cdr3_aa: CASSSPGLGITGELFF
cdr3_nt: TGCGCCAGCAGCTCGCCCGGACTAGGGATCACCGGGGAGCTGTTTTTT

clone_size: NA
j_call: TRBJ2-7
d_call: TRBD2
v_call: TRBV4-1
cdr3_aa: CASSQEFNLGGGEQYF
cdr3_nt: TGCGCCAGCAGCCAAGAATTTAATCTGGGGGGGGGCGAGCAGTACTTC